This T cell receptor beta chain was found in a study of blood T cell repertoires in COVID-19. On the study more broadly: Some COVID-19 samples were acute and others convalescent; all came from the United States, Italy and Spain.

As originally analysed: Cell counts per sample came from amplifying reference gene primers. TCRdb's copy holds only in-frame clones and misses some; the assay was immunoSEQ multiplex PCR. V and J calls and clone size come straight from that table; D and trimming were deduced from the DNA. This table holds 140,000 or so clones, approximately 88% found once. V lost 6 bases to trimming and J lost 1 base; unmatched junction nucleotides: 6. The germline V gene encodes CDR1 MDHEN and CDR2 SYDVKM. CDR3 length equals 15 residues. Material: peripheral blood. This sequence joins TRBV28 and TRBJ2-7; 10 bases agree with TRBD2. The clonotype originates from a woman aged 45-59 years with acute or convalescent COVID-19. The CDR3 bases are TGTGCCAGCAGCTCGCTAGCGGGGGTTTCCTACGAGCAGTACTTC. Its translation is CASSSLAGVSYEQYF.